This TCR beta chain is from a study of T cell responses to AZD1222 COVID-19 vaccine. Study conclusions and caveats: Seropositive at baseline were only a handful of AZD1222 recipients. It should be noted that donors were predominantly white British and more often female, and clonal diversity was possibly underestimated. Regions 160-218 and 743-854 held dominance among vaccine-associated CD4 TCRs, which spanned spike.

On this clone: Its antigen remains unknown.

Sequenced by immunoSEQ multiplex PCR; TCRdb stores in-frame clones only, minus some. This sample carries 120,000 to 150,000 clones, around 90% of them seen once, and the ten largest clones take roughly 1.7%. The J segment lost 8 bases and the V segment lost 6 bases, leaving 8 bases of the junction unmatched. The length of the CDR3 is 13 residues. Germline values: CDR1 SNHLY, CDR2 FYNNEI. This TCR came from an adult who received the AZD1222 COVID-19 vaccine. This specimen consisted of peripheral blood, obtained 28 days after the second AZD1222 dose. V usage is TRBV2 and J usage is TRBJ1-2; 8 nucleotides match TRBD1. In DNA form, the CDR3 reads TGTGCCAGCAGCTGGACAGGGTCGGACGGCTACACCTTC. Its translation: CASSWTGSDGYTF.